This record looks at one T cell receptor (beta chain) sequence and its context. V lost 3 bases, J lost 5 bases, and 16 bases stayed unmatched. CDR3 size: 17 residues. Germline CDR1 SGHRS, CDR2 YFSETQ. The sample is drawn from a study of cytomegalovirus exposure and HLA in healthy donors. The primer mix had 60 Vbeta and 13 Jbeta primers. Sequencing used immunoSEQ multiplex PCR; TCRdb keeps in-frame clones, though not all of them. The data show 85,000 to 100,000 clones, about 84% seen once. The chain recombines TRBV5-1 with TRBJ2-5; the match to TRBD1 covers 7 bases. Sample: PBMCs. The source is a girl aged 2 to 10 in good health and CMV-seropositive. CDR3 bases: TGCGCCAGCAGCTGGATTGGGATAGCAGGGGGTTTGGAGACCCAGTACTTC. Translation: CASSWIGIAGGLETQYF. Complete variable domain (other parts from reference TRBV5-1 and TRBJ2-5): KAGVTQTPRYLIKTRGQQVTLSCSPISGHRSVSWYQQTPGQGLQFLFEYFSETQRNKGNFPGRFSGRQFSNSRSEMNVSTLELGDSALYLCASSWIGIAGGLETQYFGPGTRLLVL.